The entry below gives a single T cell receptor beta chain sequence along with its context. Just one base apart from a much larger clone, this may be a read error. The time point denotes: newly diagnosed GD, antithyroid drugs for less than 3 months. PBMC RNA was the source of the TCR library. The sample belongs to a study of regulatory T cells in long-lasting Graves disease. CDR3-region Arm-PCR and iRepertoire HTBI primers produced the TCR beta libraries. TCRdb fed the multiplex PCR reads into MiXCR, producing one record per CDR3 protein. Of roughly 420,000 distinct CDR3 sequences in the sample, 15% to 17% were seen once. The germline V and J ends were trimmed by 5 bases and 8 bases, with 16 bases remaining between them. This CDR3 contains 13 residues. The germline CDR1 and CDR2 sequences are GTSNPN and SVGIG (reference sequence).

The chain links TRBV30 to TRBJ2-4; D is unclear. The source material was peripheral blood mononuclear cells (PBMCs), sampled at new diagnosis, from a patient treated with antithyroid drugs. This TCR was recovered from a female donor with Graves disease. CDR3 DNA: TGTGCCTGGGATCCCCTCAACAGTTACATTCAGTACTTC. This sequence encodes CAWDPLNSYIQYF.